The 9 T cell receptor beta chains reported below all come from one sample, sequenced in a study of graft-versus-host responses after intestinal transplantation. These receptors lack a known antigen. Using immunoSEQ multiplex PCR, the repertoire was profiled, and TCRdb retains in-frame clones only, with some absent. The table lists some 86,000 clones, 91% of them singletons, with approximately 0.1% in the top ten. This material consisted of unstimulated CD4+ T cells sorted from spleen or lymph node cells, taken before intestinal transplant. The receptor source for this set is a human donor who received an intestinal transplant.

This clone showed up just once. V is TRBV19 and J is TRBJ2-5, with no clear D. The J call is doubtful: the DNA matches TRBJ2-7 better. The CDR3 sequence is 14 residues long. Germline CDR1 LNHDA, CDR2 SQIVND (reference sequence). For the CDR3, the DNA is TGTGCCAGTAGTATCTCTAGTCTTAACTACGAGCAGTACTTC. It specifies CASSISSLNYEQYF.

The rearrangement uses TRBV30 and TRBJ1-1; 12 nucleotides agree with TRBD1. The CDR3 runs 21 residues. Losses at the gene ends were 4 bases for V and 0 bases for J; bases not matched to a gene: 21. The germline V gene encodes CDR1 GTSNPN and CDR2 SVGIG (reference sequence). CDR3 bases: TGTGCCTGGATGCCCAGGTGGGACAGGGGGCGCAGACGGGCAATGAACACTGAAGCTTTCTTT. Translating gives CAWMPRWDRGRRRAMNTEAFF. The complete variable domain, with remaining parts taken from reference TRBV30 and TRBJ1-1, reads SQTIHQWPATLVQPVGSPLSLECTVEGTSNPNLYWYRQAAGRGLQLLFYSVGIGQISSEVPQNLSASRPQDRQFILSSKKLLLSDSGFYLCAWMPRWDRGRRRAMNTEAFFGQGTRLTVV.

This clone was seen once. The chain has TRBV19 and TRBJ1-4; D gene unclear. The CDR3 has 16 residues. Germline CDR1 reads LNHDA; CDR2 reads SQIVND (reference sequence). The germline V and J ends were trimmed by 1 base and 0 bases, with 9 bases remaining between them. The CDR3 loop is CASSIVAGSTNEKLFF. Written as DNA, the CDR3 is TGTGCCAGTAGTATAGTCGCAGGTTCAACTAATGAAAAACTGTTTTTT.

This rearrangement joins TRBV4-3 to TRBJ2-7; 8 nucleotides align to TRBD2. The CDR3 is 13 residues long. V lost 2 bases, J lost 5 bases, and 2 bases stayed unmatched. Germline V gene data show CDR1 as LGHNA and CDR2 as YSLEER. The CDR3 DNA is TGCGCCAGCAGCCAAACTAGCGGAAACGAGCAGTACTTC. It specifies CASSQTSGNEQYF.

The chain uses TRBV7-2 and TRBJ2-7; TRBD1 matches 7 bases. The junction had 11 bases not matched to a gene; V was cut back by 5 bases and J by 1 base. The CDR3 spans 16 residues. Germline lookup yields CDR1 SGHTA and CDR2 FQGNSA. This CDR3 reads CASSPRQGDPSYEQYF. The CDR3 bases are TGTGCCAGCAGCCCGCGACAGGGAGACCCATCCTACGAGCAGTACTTC.

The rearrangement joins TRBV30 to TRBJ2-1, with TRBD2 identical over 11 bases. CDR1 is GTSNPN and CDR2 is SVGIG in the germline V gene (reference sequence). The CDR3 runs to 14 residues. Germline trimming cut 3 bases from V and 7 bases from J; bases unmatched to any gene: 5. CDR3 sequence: CAWRNLAGGNEQFF. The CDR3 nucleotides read TGTGCCTGGAGGAATCTAGCGGGGGGAAATGAGCAGTTCTTC.

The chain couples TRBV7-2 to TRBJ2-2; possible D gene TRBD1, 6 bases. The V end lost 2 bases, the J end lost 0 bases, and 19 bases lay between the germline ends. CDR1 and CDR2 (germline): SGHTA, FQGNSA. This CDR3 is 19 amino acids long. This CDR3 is CASSLSWLTGHTNTGELFF. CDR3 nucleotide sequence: TGTGCCAGCAGCTTATCTTGGTTGACAGGACACACGAACACCGGGGAGCTGTTTTTT.

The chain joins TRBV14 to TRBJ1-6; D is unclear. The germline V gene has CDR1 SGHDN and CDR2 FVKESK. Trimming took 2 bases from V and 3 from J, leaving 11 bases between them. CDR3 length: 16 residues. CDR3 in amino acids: CASSQRTGIYNSPLHF. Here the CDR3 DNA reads TGTGCCAGCAGCCAAAGGACGGGGATCTATAATTCACCCCTCCACTTT.

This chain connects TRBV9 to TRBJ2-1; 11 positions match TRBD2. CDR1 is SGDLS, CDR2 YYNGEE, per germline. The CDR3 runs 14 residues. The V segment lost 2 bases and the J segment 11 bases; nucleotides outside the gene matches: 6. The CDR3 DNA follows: TGTGCCAGCAGCGTCGGACTAGCGGGCTCTCAGCAGTTCTTC. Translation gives CASSVGLAGSQQFF.